This T cell receptor (beta chain) comes out of a study of OX40 agonist ivuxolimab in advanced cancers. Study summary: Prior anti-PD-1, anti-PD-L1 or anti-CTLA-4 therapy was allowed; 30% to 40% had some.

This clone was detected a few times. What it binds is unknown. Clones were read by immunoSEQ multiplex PCR, and TCRdb kept only the in-frame ones, dropping some. This table holds tens of thousands of clones, over 85% found once. The CDR3 has 16 amino acids. Germline V gene lookup returns CDR1 LGHNA and CDR2 YNFKEQ. Unmatched junction bases numbered 15, after V lost 4 bases and J lost 13 bases. Whole-study findings and limits: Among T cells, CD8+ cells averaged more expanded clones than CD4+ cells. Low normalized T-cell clonal expansion also characterized some of the nonresponders.

The TCR originated in an adult with an advanced solid tumor such as melanoma, head and neck, liver or kidney cancer. The input for sequencing was CD4+ or CD8+ T cells sorted from blood, taken in a trial of the OX40 agonist ivuxolimab. V and J are TRBV4-2 and TRBJ1-6; 8 nucleotides line up with TRBD1. Here the CDR3 reads CASSLQGGTGDDPLHF. In DNA, the CDR3 is TGTGCCAGCAGCCTACAGGGAGGGACAGGTGATGATCCCCTCCACTTT.